This T cell receptor beta chain emerged from a study of spatial heterogeneity in lung cancer. Background on the study: In the raw reads, each unique TCR and UMI combination was present more than ten times on average.

This sample's time point: sample taken at primary tumor resection. Whole RNA, which was extracted from tumor, nontumor lung tissue or frozen PBMC, was sequenced without any cell sorting. The donors, 70 or so patients with untreated early-stage non-small cell lung cancer, provided the samples. Judged by abundance, this clonotype is medium-sized (0.01 to 0.1%). Being off target in a library aimed at alpha chains, this beta chain has a size of little meaning. TCR cDNA molecules each carried a unique molecular identifier. TCRdb fed the 5' RACE reads into MiXCR, producing one record per CDR3 protein. The profile covers under 11,000 distinct CDR3 sequences, with 3% to 5% appearing a single time and approximately 8% taken by the ten largest. The sequences come from normal lung tissue next to the tumor, collected at surgery. This TCR came from a male donor with early-stage non-small cell lung cancer.

In nucleotides, the CDR3 is TGTGCCAGCAGATCCTCAAAGAGTGGGGTGACAGATACGCAGTATTTT. Amino acid sequence: CASRSSKSGVTDTQYF. This chain uses TRBV28 with TRBJ2-3, with D unresolved. Germline V gives CDR1 MDHEN, CDR2 SYDVKM. Trimming pared 6 bases from V and 3 bases from J, leaving 19 bases between. There are 16 residues in the CDR3.